The source of this T cell receptor beta chain is a study of cytomegalovirus exposure and HLA in healthy donors. Study findings and constraints: Some TCR beta chains (more than 150 of them) were listed as cytomegalovirus-associated. In vitro data verified a few CMV-associated chains as specific for CMV antigens.

This CDR3 region has 15 residues. Germline V gene data show CDR1 as SGHAT and CDR2 as FQNNGV. With 1 base removed from V and 4 bases from J, the gap between germline ends came to 11 bases. CMV serostatus data were not documented for this donor. It was with 60 Vbeta and 13 Jbeta primers that the PCR ran. Assay used: immunoSEQ multiplex PCR; TCRdb lists only in-frame clones, some missing. The table includes 150,000 to 200,000 clones, roughly 80% detected once. This clone was observed a single time. What it recognizes is unknown. The TCR was taken from a human donor in good health. The rearrangement uses TRBV11-2 and TRBJ2-1, with D possibly TRBD1 on 6 matching bases. Sequencing was performed on PBMCs. DNA for the CDR3: TGTGCCAGCAGCTTAGGGGGGCCGGGGTACAATGAGCAGTTCTTC. It specifies CASSLGGPGYNEQFF.